This TCR beta chain originates from a study of CD8 T cells in Susac syndrome. The RNA, about 0.45 to 1 ug, was put through reverse transcription using random hexamers. TCRdb redid the calling of the immunoSEQ multiplex PCR reads with MiXCR, one entry per CDR3 protein. This table holds 150,000 to 200,000 distinct CDR3 sequences, around 94% found once. Germline loops: CDR1 MNHEY, CDR2 SVGAGI. V was cut by 8 bases and J by 1 base, with 9 bases left in between. The CDR3 length is 13 residues. Isolation of CD8+ and CD4+ T cells was performed negatively, whereas enrichment of TEMRA cells was done by FACS. This sequence was found in a human donor in good health. Sequencing used CD4+ T cells from PBMCs. The chain recombines TRBV6-5 with TRBJ2-1, with D perhaps being TRBD1 or TRBD2 (6 bases each). CDR3 in amino acids: CASRGPSYNEQFF. The CDR3 bases are TGTGCCAGCCGGGGGCCATCCTACAATGAGCAGTTCTTC.